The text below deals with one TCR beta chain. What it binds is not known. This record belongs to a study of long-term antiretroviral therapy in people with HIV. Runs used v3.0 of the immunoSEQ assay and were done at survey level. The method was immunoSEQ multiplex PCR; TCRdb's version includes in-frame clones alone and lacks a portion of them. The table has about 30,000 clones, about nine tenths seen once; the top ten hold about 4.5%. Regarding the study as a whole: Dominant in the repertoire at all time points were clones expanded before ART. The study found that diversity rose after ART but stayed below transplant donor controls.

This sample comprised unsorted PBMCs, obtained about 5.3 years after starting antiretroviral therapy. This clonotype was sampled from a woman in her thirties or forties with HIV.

The CDR3 sequence: CASSSPREGDGYTF. The CDR3 nucleotides are TGTGCCAGCAGTTCCCCCAGGGAGGGAGATGGCTACACCTTC. The J gene is TRBJ1-2, the V gene TRBV28; a weak D match, TRBD1 (5 bases). CDR1 is MDHEN, CDR2 SYDVKM, per germline. This CDR3 region has 14 residues. Trimming took 4 bases from V and 6 from J, leaving 15 bases between them.